This TCR beta chain was recorded in a study of T cells in Graves' hyperthyroidism and ophthalmopathy. The CDR3 is 15 amino acids. Germline CDR1 DFQATT, CDR2 SNEGSKA (reference sequence). V shed 6 bases and J 2 bases; nucleotides not matched to a gene: 8. Regions amplified from RNA transcripts were the TCR beta CDR3 regions. The TCR CDR3 was amplified in a first-round RT-PCR using the HTBI primer set. TCRdb itself ran the multiplex PCR reads through MiXCR, one entry per CDR3 protein. Among 650,000 to 750,000 distinct CDR3 sequences listed, approximately 14% were seen once. This clonotype showed up many times.

The sequencing sample was made of blood. J is TRBJ2-1 and V is TRBV20-1; TRBD2 aligns across 9 bases. The sequence was obtained from a woman under 30 with Graves' hyperthyroidism. CDR3: CSAQGPSGTYNEQFF. The DNA of the CDR3 is TGCAGTGCCCAAGGACCTAGCGGGACCTACAATGAGCAGTTCTTC.